The 2 T cell receptor beta chains reported below all come from one sample, sequenced in a study of T-cell memory formation after mild COVID-19. TCRdb processed the 5' RACE reads anew with MiXCR; each CDR3 protein has one entry. The sample yields under 300,000 distinct CDR3 sequences, 15% to 20% seen once. The material sequenced was PBMCs or a T cell subset sorted from them (not recorded which). All receptors come from a man aged 18-30 years who had mild COVID-19 (a few samples of this study predate the infection). Cell type and time point are not known.

The chain recombines TRBV20-1 with TRBJ2-1; TRBD2 matches 8 bases. Trimming took 6 bases from V and 8 from J; bases not matched to a gene: 9. Per germline, CDR1 DFQATT and CDR2 SNEGSKA (reference sequence). The CDR3 extends over 13 amino acids. CDR3 amino acids: CSAKSGGPDEQFF. The CDR3 coding sequence is TGCAGTGCAAAGTCGGGGGGGCCGGATGAGCAGTTCTTC.

The chain carries TRBV5-1 and TRBJ2-1, with 9 nucleotides matching TRBD2. The V gene's germline CDR1 is SGHRS and CDR2 YFSETQ. V shed 4 bases and J 5 bases; nucleotides not matched to a gene: 7. This CDR3 is 15 amino acids long. The CDR3 loop reads CASSQGLAFDNEQFF. The CDR3 nucleotides are TGCGCCAGCAGCCAGGGACTAGCTTTCGACAATGAGCAGTTCTTC.